This TCR beta chain was recovered during a study of beta chain features in type 1 diabetes. About the research overall: Age and gender were similar between patients and healthy donors, as were cell yields.

This clone was detected a few times. No antigen is known for it. cDNA synthesis used the whole RNA isolate, giving expressed TCRB sequences. Profiling relied on immunoSEQ multiplex PCR, and the TCRdb table lists in-frame clones only, not all of them. The data show about 110,000 clones, 40% seen once. V shed 6 bases and J shed 2 bases, with 10 bases lying between them. Germline lookup yields CDR1 MNHNY and CDR2 SVGAGI (reference sequence). The CDR3 runs to 13 residues. Study outcomes and limitations: More deletions and fewer insertions at VDJ junctions were seen in type 1 diabetes patients. Patients showed naive, central memory and Treg TCRB repertoires that appeared more similar than those of healthy donors. Within each of all four CD4+ subsets, Type 1 diabetes patients had TCRB CDR3s that were moderately but significantly shorter.

The rearrangement links TRBV6-6 to TRBJ1-2; no reliable D call. This receptor was obtained from a woman between 18 and 29 years old in good health. The sample comprised stem cell memory CD4+ T cells from blood. CDR3: CASSTDGNYGYTF. In DNA, the CDR3 is TGTGCCAGCAGCACCGATGGCAACTATGGCTACACCTTC.